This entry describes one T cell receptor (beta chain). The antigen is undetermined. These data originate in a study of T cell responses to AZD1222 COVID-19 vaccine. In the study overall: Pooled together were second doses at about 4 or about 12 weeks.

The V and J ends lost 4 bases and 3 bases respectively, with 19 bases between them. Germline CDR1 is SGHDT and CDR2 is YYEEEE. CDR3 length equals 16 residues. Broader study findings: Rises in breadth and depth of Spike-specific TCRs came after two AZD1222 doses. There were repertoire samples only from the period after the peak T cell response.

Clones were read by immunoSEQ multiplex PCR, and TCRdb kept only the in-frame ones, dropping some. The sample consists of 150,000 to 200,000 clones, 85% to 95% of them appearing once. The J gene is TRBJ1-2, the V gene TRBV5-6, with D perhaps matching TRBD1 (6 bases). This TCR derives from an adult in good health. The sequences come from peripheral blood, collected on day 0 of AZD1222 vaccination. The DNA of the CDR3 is TGTGCCAGCAGCCTCCTCAGTGGACAGCTCTACTATGGCTACACCTTC. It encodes CASSLLSGQLYYGYTF.